These T cell receptor beta chains were read from a single sample in a study of shared clonotypes between healthy human individuals. This table comes from immunoSEQ multiplex PCR, and its TCRdb copy is limited to in-frame clones, with some not included. Found here are hundreds of thousands of clones, approximately 95% of them singletons; the top ten hold about 0.11%. Sequenced material: naive CD8+ T cells sorted from blood. The receptors shown here come from a woman aged 25 to 39 in good health. CDR3s include the opening cysteine and the closing phenylalanine or tryptophan. A D gene is named only where the DNA matches it firmly. Only part of the rows carry a size: once, few, many, or a class if the clone is expanded.

abundance	d_gene	v_gene	j_gene	CDR3aa	CDR3nt
NA	NA	TRBV7-9	TRBJ2-2	CASSLAAAGELFF	TGTGCCAGCAGCTTAGCTGCGGCCGGGGAGCTGTTTTTT
NA	NA	TRBV9	TRBJ1-1	CASSVSREGVRAFF	TGTGCCAGCAGCGTGTCCAGGGAGGGGGTAAGAGCTTTCTTT
NA	NA	TRBV6-1	TRBJ1-2	CASSEAVGAYGYTF	TGTGCCAGCAGTGAAGCGGTCGGGGCCTATGGCTACACCTTC
NA	TRBD1	TRBV19	TRBJ2-2	CASSTLARLQGQGELFF	TGTGCCAGTAGTACCCTAGCCCGACTACAGGGGCAAGGGGAGCTGTTTTTT
NA	TRBD2	TRBV5-6	TRBJ2-3	CASSTLAGDVTDTQYF	TGTGCCAGCAGCACCCTAGCGGGAGACGTGACAGATACGCAGTATTTT
NA	NA	TRBV27	TRBJ2-2	CASSWGLGTGELFF	TGTGCCAGCAGTTGGGGTCTTGGGACCGGGGAGCTGTTTTTT
NA	NA	TRBV28	TRBJ1-5	CASRQYEGPLDQPQHF	TGTGCCAGCAGGCAGTACGAAGGCCCCCTAGATCAGCCCCAGCATTTT
NA	TRBD2	TRBV28	TRBJ2-7	CASSPTGLGPYEQYF	TGTGCCAGCAGTCCCACAGGACTAGGGCCCTACGAGCAGTACTTC
NA	NA	TRBV27	TRBJ2-1	CASSLSGRSSYNEQFF	TGTGCCAGCAGTTTATCGGGACGAAGCTCCTACAATGAGCAGTTCTTC
NA	TRBD2	TRBV6-1	TRBJ2-1	CASSDGSLPGGNEQFF	TGTGCCAGCAGTGATGGTTCCCTGCCGGGAGGGAATGAGCAGTTCTTC
NA	TRBD2	TRBV18	TRBJ2-7	CASSPGASGNSYEQYF	TGTGCCAGCTCACCAGGGGCTAGCGGGAACTCCTACGAGCAGTACTTC
NA	NA	TRBV5-5	TRBJ2-7	CASSLRLSSYEQYF	TGTGCCAGCAGCTTAAGACTGTCCTCCTACGAGCAGTACTTC
NA	NA	TRBV6-6	TRBJ2-5	CASSYLGGPAETQYF	TGTGCCAGCAGTTACCTGGGAGGCCCCGCGGAGACCCAGTACTTC
once	NA	TRBV11-2	TRBJ2-3	CASTFRSPTGTRPRDTQYF	TGTGCCAGCACCTTCCGCTCACCTACCGGGACCCGGCCAAGAGATACGCAGTATTTT